The rows below give T cell receptor beta chains drawn from one sample of a study of blood T cell repertoires in COVID-19. This table comes from immunoSEQ multiplex PCR, and its TCRdb copy is limited to in-frame clones, with some not included. The sample consists of approximately 160,000 clones, 80% to 90% of them appearing once. The sample was PBMCs or T cells enriched from blood (not recorded which). Source of these receptors: a man aged 50 to 59 who had recovered from COVID-19. Both conserved end residues are part of each CDR3. Fields, in order: D gene, J gene, clone size, V gene, CDR3 protein, CDR3 DNA. The D gene is left open where the match is weak. Rows may omit the clone size; those that give it use once, few, many or a size class.

D: TRBD1
J: TRBJ1-4
size: few
V: TRBV2
CDR3: CASNRQGANEKLFF
DNA: TGTGCCAGCAACAGACAGGGGGCGAATGAAAAACTGTTTTTT

D: TRBD1
J: TRBJ1-3
size: once
V: TRBV18
CDR3: CASSQRQGSSGNTIYF
DNA: TGTGCCAGCTCACAAAGACAGGGGAGCTCTGGAAACACCATATATTTT

D: .
J: TRBJ2-7
size: .
V: TRBV11-3
CDR3: CASSYRDTGPNEQYF
DNA: TGTGCCAGCAGCTACCGGGACACCGGACCCAACGAGCAGTACTTC

D: .
J: TRBJ1-2
size: .
V: TRBV5-5
CDR3: CASSSRTDPTNYGYTF
DNA: TGTGCCAGCAGTTCTAGGACAGATCCAACTAACTATGGCTACACCTTC

D: .
J: TRBJ1-1
size: .
V: TRBV11-3
CDR3: CASSPRVEGTEAFF
DNA: TGTGCCAGCAGCCCAAGGGTTGAGGGCACTGAAGCTTTCTTT

D: TRBD1
J: TRBJ2-7
size: once
V: TRBV7-2
CDR3: CASSWNGQVSYEQYF
DNA: TGTGCCAGCAGCTGGAATGGACAGGTCTCCTACGAGCAGTACTTC

D: .
J: TRBJ1-4
size: .
V: TRBV16
CDR3: CASSQSTAEKLFF
DNA: TGTGCCAGCAGCCAATCTACAGCTGAAAAACTGTTTTTT

D: .
J: TRBJ1-1
size: .
V: TRBV6-1
CDR3: CASSPHEVNTEAFF
DNA: TGTGCCAGCAGTCCCCACGAGGTAAACACTGAAGCTTTCTTT

D: .
J: TRBJ1-1
size: .
V: TRBV19
CDR3: CASKRLEVHAQAFF
DNA: TGTGCCAGTAAGAGACTAGAGGTTCATGCTCAAGCTTTCTTT

D: .
J: TRBJ1-6
size: .
V: TRBV11-1
CDR3: CASSRSPGGSPLHF
DNA: TGTGCCAGCAGCCGGAGTCCGGGTGGTTCACCCCTCCACTTT

D: TRBD1
J: TRBJ2-5
size: once
V: TRBV11-3
CDR3: CASSDRQGQETQYF
DNA: TGTGCCAGCAGCGACAGACAGGGCCAAGAGACCCAGTACTTC

D: .
J: TRBJ1-4
size: few
V: TRBV12-5
CDR3: CASGFQFDSPEETNEKLFF
DNA: TGTGCTAGTGGTTTTCAATTTGACAGCCCCGAGGAGACTAATGAAAAACTGTTTTTT

D: TRBD2
J: TRBJ2-1
size: .
V: TRBV15
CDR3: CATSGLAGVIRYNEQFF
DNA: TGTGCCACCAGCGGGCTAGCGGGGGTAATTAGGTACAATGAGCAGTTCTTC

D: TRBD1
J: TRBJ1-4
size: few
V: TRBV5-1
CDR3: CASSQGGEKLFF
DNA: TGCGCCAGCAGTCAGGGGGGCGAAAAACTGTTTTTT

D: TRBD1
J: TRBJ2-1
size: .
V: TRBV10-3
CDR3: CAIRTLQGHEQFF
DNA: TGTGCCATCAGGACATTACAGGGGCATGAGCAGTTCTTC

D: .
J: TRBJ2-4
size: .
V: TRBV27
CDR3: CASSLGQGFTSAQYF
DNA: TGTGCCAGCAGTTTGGGGCAGGGGTTTACCAGCGCTCAGTACTTC

D: .
J: TRBJ1-1
size: .
V: TRBV5-4
CDR3: CASSLRAGEMNTEAFF
DNA: TGTGCCAGCAGCTTGCGCGCAGGGGAGATGAACACTGAAGCTTTCTTT

D: .
J: TRBJ1-2
size: .
V: TRBV27
CDR3: CASSYQPGYGYTF
DNA: TGTGCCAGCAGTTATCAACCAGGGTATGGCTACACCTTC

D: .
J: TRBJ1-5
size: .
V: TRBV3-1/TRBV3-2
CDR3: CASSHSPNQPQHF
DNA: TGTGCCAGCAGCCACAGTCCCAATCAGCCCCAGCATTTT

D: .
J: TRBJ1-6
size: .
V: TRBV12-3/TRBV12-4
CDR3: CASSFGNSPLHF
DNA: TGTGCCAGCAGTTTCGGTAATTCACCCCTCCACTTT

D: TRBD2
J: TRBJ2-5
size: .
V: TRBV3-1/TRBV3-2
CDR3: CASSQVLLAGRKETQYF
DNA: TGTGCCAGCAGCCAAGTATTATTAGCGGGCCGGAAAGAGACCCAGTACTTC

D: TRBD1
J: TRBJ2-3
size: .
V: TRBV27
CDR3: CASSLWGQGFLADTQYF
DNA: TGTGCCAGCAGTTTATGGGGACAGGGGTTTTTGGCAGATACGCAGTATTTT

D: TRBD1
J: TRBJ1-3
size: .
V: TRBV6-1
CDR3: CASSDMTGGGNTIYF
DNA: TGTGCCAGCAGTGATATGACAGGGGGAGGAAACACCATATATTTT

D: TRBD1
J: TRBJ2-7
size: .
V: TRBV3-1/TRBV3-2
CDR3: CASSPGGTGTVYEQYF
DNA: TGTGCCAGCAGCCCAGGGGGGACAGGAACGGTTTACGAGCAGTACTTC

D: TRBD2
J: TRBJ2-2
size: .
V: TRBV19
CDR3: CASSGRQLAGDTGELFF
DNA: TGTGCCAGTAGTGGGCGACAACTAGCGGGGGACACCGGGGAGCTGTTTTTT

D: .
J: TRBJ1-5
size: once
V: TRBV2
CDR3: CASSSQTGRSPQHF
DNA: TGTGCCAGCAGTTCCCAGACAGGCCGTTCGCCCCAGCATTTT

D: TRBD1
J: TRBJ1-1
size: .
V: TRBV29-1
CDR3: CSARDSSALMNTEAFF
DNA: TGCAGCGCCCGGGACAGTAGTGCGCTAATGAACACTGAAGCTTTCTTT

D: TRBD1
J: TRBJ1-2
size: .
V: TRBV19
CDR3: CASSTGQGHGYTF
DNA: TGTGCCAGTAGTACAGGACAGGGCCATGGCTACACCTTC

D: .
J: TRBJ1-5
size: .
V: TRBV30
CDR3: CAWSRQDNQPQHF
DNA: TGTGCCTGGAGTAGGCAGGATAATCAGCCCCAGCATTTT

D: .
J: TRBJ2-3
size: .
V: TRBV5-6
CDR3: CASSLVGGDSTDTQYF
DNA: TGTGCCAGCAGCTTGGTCGGCGGCGACAGCACAGATACGCAGTATTTT

D: .
J: TRBJ2-7
size: .
V: TRBV30
CDR3: CAWSVQGRWAYEQYF
DNA: TGTGCCTGGAGTGTACAGGGCAGGTGGGCTTACGAGCAGTACTTC

D: TRBD1
J: TRBJ2-2
size: .
V: TRBV5-1
CDR3: CASKTGAGELFF
DNA: TGCGCCAGCAAGACAGGGGCCGGGGAGCTGTTTTTT

D: .
J: TRBJ1-3
size: .
V: TRBV7-2
CDR3: CASSLAHGSGNTIYF
DNA: TGTGCCAGCAGCTTAGCGCACGGCTCTGGAAACACCATATATTTT

D: .
J: TRBJ1-4
size: .
V: TRBV2
CDR3: CASRDTNNEKLFF
DNA: TGTGCCAGCCGGGACACCAATAATGAAAAACTGTTTTTT

D: .
J: TRBJ2-1
size: .
V: TRBV7-9
CDR3: CASSLPGPYNEQFF
DNA: TGTGCCAGCAGCTTGCCAGGGCCCTACAATGAGCAGTTCTTC

D: TRBD2
J: TRBJ2-1
size: .
V: TRBV25-1
CDR3: CASSASGWANEQFF
DNA: TGTGCCAGCAGTGCTAGCGGTTGGGCCAATGAGCAGTTCTTC

D: TRBD1
J: TRBJ1-2
size: .
V: TRBV3-1/TRBV3-2
CDR3: CASSQSGTGGGGYTF
DNA: TGTGCCAGCAGCCAGTCCGGGACAGGGGGCGGTGGCTACACCTTC

D: TRBD2
J: TRBJ2-2
size: .
V: TRBV4-3
CDR3: CASSQDLAGGPGELFF
DNA: TGCGCCAGCAGCCAAGATTTAGCGGGCGGACCCGGGGAGCTGTTTTTT

D: TRBD2
J: TRBJ2-5
size: .
V: TRBV9
CDR3: CASSSSGVRETQYF
DNA: TGTGCCAGCAGCTCTAGCGGGGTTCGGGAGACCCAGTACTTC

D: TRBD2
J: TRBJ2-7
size: .
V: TRBV29-1
CDR3: CSVLRTSGDDEQYF
DNA: TGCAGCGTTTTAAGGACTAGCGGGGATGACGAGCAGTACTTC

D: .
J: TRBJ1-1
size: few
V: TRBV7-9
CDR3: CASSPPVGTQFTEAFF
DNA: TGTGCCAGCAGCCCCCCGGTGGGGACACAATTCACTGAAGCTTTCTTT

D: TRBD1
J: TRBJ1-2
size: .
V: TRBV27
CDR3: CASSLGQDYYGGYTF
DNA: TGTGCCAGCAGTTTGGGACAGGACTACTATGGGGGCTACACCTTC

D: TRBD1
J: TRBJ1-6
size: .
V: TRBV14
CDR3: CASSPRDRGPSPLHF
DNA: TGTGCCAGCAGCCCGCGGGACAGGGGGCCTTCACCCCTCCACTTT

D: .
J: TRBJ1-3
size: .
V: TRBV9
CDR3: CASSVEHRGNTIYF
DNA: TGTGCCAGCAGCGTAGAGCACAGGGGAAACACCATATATTTT

D: TRBD1
J: TRBJ1-1
size: .
V: TRBV7-3
CDR3: CASSPGQGTSEAFF
DNA: TGTGCCAGCAGCCCGGGACAGGGGACAAGTGAAGCTTTCTTT

D: .
J: TRBJ1-1
size: .
V: TRBV18
CDR3: CASSPRGPKDTEAFF
DNA: TGTGCCAGCTCCCCGCGGGGGCCAAAGGACACTGAAGCTTTCTTT

D: TRBD1
J: TRBJ2-5
size: .
V: TRBV5-1
CDR3: CASSMGQGEETQYF
DNA: TGCGCCAGCAGCATGGGACAGGGGGAAGAGACCCAGTACTTC

D: TRBD1
J: TRBJ1-3
size: .
V: TRBV6-5
CDR3: CASRGQGYSGNTIYF
DNA: TGTGCCAGCAGAGGACAGGGGTACTCTGGAAACACCATATATTTT

D: .
J: TRBJ1-2
size: .
V: TRBV3-1/TRBV3-2
CDR3: CASSQPTGSGYTF
DNA: TGTGCCAGCAGCCAACCTACAGGGTCCGGCTACACCTTC

D: .
J: TRBJ1-6
size: .
V: TRBV10-1
CDR3: CATQARASYNSPLHF
DNA: TGCGCTACCCAGGCGAGGGCATCCTATAATTCACCCCTCCACTTT

D: .
J: TRBJ1-6
size: .
V: TRBV12-3/TRBV12-4
CDR3: CASSFDRPTPLHF
DNA: TGTGCCAGCAGTTTCGACAGGCCAACACCCCTCCACTTT

D: TRBD1
J: TRBJ2-1
size: .
V: TRBV9
CDR3: CASSVETGVYNEQFF
DNA: TGTGCCAGCAGCGTAGAGACAGGGGTATACAATGAGCAGTTCTTC

D: TRBD2
J: TRBJ2-2
size: .
V: TRBV5-4
CDR3: CASSLAGGGRHTGELFF
DNA: TGTGCCAGCAGCTTGGCCGGCGGGGGGCGACACACCGGGGAGCTGTTTTTT

D: .
J: TRBJ1-1
size: .
V: TRBV3-1/TRBV3-2
CDR3: CASSPLGNTEAFF
DNA: TGTGCCAGCAGCCCCCTAGGGAACACTGAAGCTTTCTTT

D: TRBD1
J: TRBJ1-2
size: .
V: TRBV4-1
CDR3: CASSSSRGLGYTF
DNA: TGCGCCAGCAGCTCATCCAGGGGGCTCGGCTACACCTTC

D: TRBD1
J: TRBJ1-5
size: .
V: TRBV2
CDR3: CARRGGTGVNQPQHF
DNA: TGTGCCAGGCGGGGGGGGACAGGGGTCAATCAGCCCCAGCATTTT

D: .
J: TRBJ1-1
size: .
V: TRBV9
CDR3: CASSAGGGMNTEAFF
DNA: TGTGCCAGCAGCGCGGGTGGGGGGATGAACACTGAAGCTTTCTTT

D: TRBD1
J: TRBJ1-1
size: .
V: TRBV6-5
CDR3: CASRLLTQGAVEAFF
DNA: TGTGCCAGCAGACTACTTACACAGGGGGCGGTGGAAGCTTTCTTT

D: TRBD2
J: TRBJ2-1
size: once
V: TRBV7-2
CDR3: CASSSGLAGDNEQFF
DNA: TGTGCCAGCAGCTCGGGACTAGCGGGGGACAATGAGCAGTTCTTC

D: TRBD2
J: TRBJ2-3
size: few
V: TRBV7-2
CDR3: CAESSGGARTDTQYF
DNA: TGTGCCGAGAGTAGCGGGGGGGCCAGGACAGATACGCAGTATTTT